Each of the 5 T cell receptor beta chains below was sequenced from the same sample in a study of beta chain features in type 1 diabetes. Expressed TCRB transcripts were sequenced because the isolated RNA had all been reverse transcribed beforehand. Data came from immunoSEQ multiplex PCR; TCRdb stores just in-frame clones and leaves some out. The table records under 300,000 clones, 25% to 35% of them present only once. The sample consisted of central memory CD4+ T cells from blood. The receptors stem from a man in his thirties or forties in good health.

This clone was counted a few times. This chain uses TRBV7-9 with TRBJ2-3; D possibly corresponds to TRBD2 (6 bases). V was pared by 0 bases and J by 6 bases, with 10 bases between. Germline V gene data show CDR1 as SEHNR and CDR2 as FQNEAQ (reference sequence). The CDR3 covers 14 residues. The CDR3 bases are TGTGCCAGCAGCTTAGCGCGGGGAGGTGATACGCAGTATTTT. This translates into CASSLARGGDTQYF.

This clone came up a few times. The genes are TRBV25-1 and TRBJ2-5; D gene unclear. The J call is uncertain, as TRBJ2-7 better fits the DNA end. CDR3 size: 14 residues. The germline V gene has CDR1 MGHDK and CDR2 SYGVNS. CDR3 in DNA: TGTGCCAGCAGTGTAGAGGACGGCTCCTACGAGCAGTACTTC. It is translated as CASSVEDGSYEQYF.

This chain connects TRBV13 to TRBJ1-2; tentatively, D is TRBD1 (6 bases). This CDR3 region has 14 residues. V shed 5 bases and J shed 1 base, with 11 bases lying between them. Looked up from germline, CDR1 is PRHDT and CDR2 is FYEKMQ (reference sequence). The CDR3 reads CASSRDTNNYGYTF. CDR3 bases: TGTGCCAGCAGCCGGGACACCAATAACTATGGCTACACCTTC.

The sample holds a few counts of this clone. The rearrangement links TRBV23-1 to TRBJ2-7; 11 bases match TRBD2. TRBV23-1 is an ORF, with its function uncertain. CDR3 length: 16 residues. CDR3 nucleotide sequence: TGCCCCCGAGAGGTACAGCTCGGGACTAGCGGTCCAGAGCAGTACTTC. It is translated as CPREVQLGTSGPEQYF.

This clone was counted only a few times. The chain links TRBV15 to TRBJ1-5; no firm D call. This CDR3 region has 13 residues. Germline V gives CDR1 LNHNV, CDR2 YYDKDF (reference sequence). V shed 5 bases and J shed 5 bases, with 10 bases lying between them. CDR3 sequence: CATSPYRDQPQHF. In DNA, the CDR3 is TGTGCCACCAGCCCCTATCGAGATCAGCCCCAGCATTTT.